Sequencing of this TCR beta chain was carried out in a study of T cells in Graves' hyperthyroidism and ophthalmopathy. Study as a whole: The authors collected peripheral blood at initial diagnosis, before any treatment.

Study conclusions and caveats: Most clonotypes expanded in the thyroid (above 0.001) were also present in blood.

The length of the CDR3 is 15 residues. V lost 2 bases, J lost 4 bases, and 9 bases stayed unmatched. Germline V gene sequence: CDR1 SGDLS, CDR2 YYNGEE. This clonotype was counted between two and nine times. The target antigen is unknown. TCR beta CDR3 regions were amplified from RNA. When the TCR CDR3 underwent first-round RT-PCR, the HTBI primer set was used. From the multiplex PCR reads, TCRdb called clonotypes with MiXCR, one entry per CDR3 protein. The data contain around 600,000 distinct CDR3 sequences, approximately 15% of them singletons. This rearrangement joins TRBV9 to TRBJ2-7; 7 bases are shared with TRBD2. Sequencing was done on a sample of blood. The clonotype originates from a woman between 18 and 29 years old with Graves' ophthalmopathy. The CDR3 coding sequence is TGTGCCAGCAGCGTTGGGCGGGAGCCCATGTACGAGCAGTACTTC. As protein: CASSVGREPMYEQYF.